This T cell receptor beta chain was recorded in a study of regulatory T cells in long-lasting Graves disease. The germline gives CDR1 LNHNV, CDR2 YYDKDF (reference sequence). After removal of 5 bases from V and 7 bases from J, the junction contained 5 bases not matched to a gene. The CDR3 runs 14 residues. Findings and caveats of the study: Lower TCR diversity was seen in persistent Graves' patients than in newly diagnosed ones. The study found TRBV28, TRBJ1-2 and TRBJ2-5 favored in persistent disease.

For TCR beta, libraries came from iRepertoire HTBI primers and Arm-PCR of CDR3 regions. Each CDR3 protein gets one entry after TCRdb re-called the multiplex PCR reads with MiXCR. The sample has some 600,000 distinct CDR3 sequences; about 16% are singletons. This clonotype was found many times. Its specificity is not known. As for time point: newly diagnosed GD, antithyroid drugs for less than 3 months. RNA isolated from PBMCs was used to make the TCR library. This sample also belongs to another study, concerning T cells in Graves' hyperthyroidism and ophthalmopathy. That source reports: Using the HTBI primer set, a first-round RT-PCR was run on the TCR CDR3.

This clonotype was sampled from a man younger than 35 with Graves disease. This sequence joins TRBV15 and TRBJ2-3, with 11 bases matching TRBD1. The sample was peripheral blood mononuclear cells (PBMCs), taken at new diagnosis, from a patient treated with antithyroid drugs. In DNA, the CDR3 is TGTGCCACCAGCTCGGACAGGGGGCTAAATACGCAGTATTTT. This encodes CATSSDRGLNTQYF.